This T cell receptor beta chain was found in a study of Ad26.COV2.S vaccination and SARS-CoV-2 variants. Points from the study as a whole: Total T cell responses may have been underestimated by the TCR breadth and depth analyses. Vaccine recipients surpassed placebo recipients in spike-specific TCR breadth.

V gave up 4 bases and J gave up 4 bases, with 10 bases separating them. The CDR3 extends over 13 amino acids. Per germline, CDR1 MNHEY and CDR2 SMNVEV (reference sequence). This clone was seen just once. Its target is unknown. Profiling relied on immunoSEQ multiplex PCR, and the TCRdb table lists in-frame clones only, not all of them. Altogether just over 350,000 clones are present, approximately 90% being singletons, with the ten largest covering 3.5% to 4.5%. This TCR came from a human donor who had recovered from COVID-19. The rearrangement joins TRBV27 to TRBJ1-1, with D unclear. Sequenced material: peripheral blood, taken after recovery from COVID-19. In DNA, the CDR3 is TGTGCCAGCAGTTCCTCGGTTGGCACTGAAGCTTTCTTT. Its translation is CASSSSVGTEAFF.